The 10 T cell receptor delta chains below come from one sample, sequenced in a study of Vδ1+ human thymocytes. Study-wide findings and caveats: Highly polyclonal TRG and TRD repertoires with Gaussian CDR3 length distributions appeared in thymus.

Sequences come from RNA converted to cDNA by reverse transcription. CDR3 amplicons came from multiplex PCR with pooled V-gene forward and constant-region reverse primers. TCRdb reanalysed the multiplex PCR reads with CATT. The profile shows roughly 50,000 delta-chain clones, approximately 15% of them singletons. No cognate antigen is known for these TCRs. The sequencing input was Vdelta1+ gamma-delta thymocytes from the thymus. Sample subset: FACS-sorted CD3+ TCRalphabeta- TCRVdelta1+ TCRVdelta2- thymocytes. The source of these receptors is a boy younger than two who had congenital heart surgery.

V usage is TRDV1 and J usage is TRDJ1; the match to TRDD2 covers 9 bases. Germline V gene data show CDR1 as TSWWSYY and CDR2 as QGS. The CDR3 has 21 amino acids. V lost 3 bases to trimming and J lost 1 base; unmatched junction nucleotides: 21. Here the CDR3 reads CALGDLRPSYFGGPTTDKLIF. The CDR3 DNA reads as TGTGCTCTTGGGGATCTCCGGCCTTCCTACTTTGGGGGACCTACCACCGATAAACTCATCTTT.

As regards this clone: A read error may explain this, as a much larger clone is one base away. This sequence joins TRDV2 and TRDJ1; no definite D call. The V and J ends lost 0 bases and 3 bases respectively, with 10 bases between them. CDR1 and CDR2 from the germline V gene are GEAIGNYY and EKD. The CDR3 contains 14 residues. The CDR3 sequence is CACDTGVISDKLIF. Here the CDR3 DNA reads TGTGCCTGTGACACCGGTGTTATCTCCGATAAACTCATCTTT.

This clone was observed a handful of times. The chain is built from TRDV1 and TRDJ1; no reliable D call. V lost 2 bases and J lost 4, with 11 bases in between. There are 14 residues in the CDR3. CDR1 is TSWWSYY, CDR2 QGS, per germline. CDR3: CALGELSRSDKLIF. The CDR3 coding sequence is TGTGCTCTTGGGGAATTATCCCGGAGCGATAAACTCATCTTT.

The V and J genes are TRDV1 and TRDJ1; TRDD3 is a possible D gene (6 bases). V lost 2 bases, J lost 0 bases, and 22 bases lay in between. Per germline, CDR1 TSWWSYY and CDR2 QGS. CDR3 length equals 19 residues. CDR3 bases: TGTGCTCTTGGGGAAAAGGTGTGGATACCGCTCCTCTACACCGATAAACTCATCTTT. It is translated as CALGEKVWIPLLYTDKLIF.

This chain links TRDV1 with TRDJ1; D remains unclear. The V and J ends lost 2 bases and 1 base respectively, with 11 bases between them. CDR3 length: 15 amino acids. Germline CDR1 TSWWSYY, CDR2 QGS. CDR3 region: CALGETPALTDKLIF. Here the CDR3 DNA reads TGTGCTCTTGGGGAAACTCCCGCCCTCACCGATAAACTCATCTTT.

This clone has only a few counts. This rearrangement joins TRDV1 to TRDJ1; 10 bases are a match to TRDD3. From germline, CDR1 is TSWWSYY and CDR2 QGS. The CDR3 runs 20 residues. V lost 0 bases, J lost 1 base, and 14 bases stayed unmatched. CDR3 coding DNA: TGTGCTCTTGGGGAACTCCCCTACAGGGGGATACGGGGCGGCACCGATAAACTCATCTTT. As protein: CALGELPYRGIRGGTDKLIF.

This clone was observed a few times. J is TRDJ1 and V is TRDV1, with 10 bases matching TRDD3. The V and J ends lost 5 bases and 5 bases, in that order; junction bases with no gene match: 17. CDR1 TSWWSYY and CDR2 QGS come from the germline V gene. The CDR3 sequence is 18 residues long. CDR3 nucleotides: TGTGCTCTTGGGTTTACCTCCAGGTACTGGGGGATCAGGGATAAACTCATCTTT. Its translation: CALGFTSRYWGIRDKLIF.

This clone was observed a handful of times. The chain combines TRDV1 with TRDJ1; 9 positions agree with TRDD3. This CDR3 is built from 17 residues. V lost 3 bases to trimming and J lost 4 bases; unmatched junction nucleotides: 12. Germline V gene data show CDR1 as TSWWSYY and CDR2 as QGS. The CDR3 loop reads CALGEVWGIECGDKLIF. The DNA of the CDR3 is TGTGCTCTTGGGGAGGTTTGGGGGATAGAATGTGGCGATAAACTCATCTTT.

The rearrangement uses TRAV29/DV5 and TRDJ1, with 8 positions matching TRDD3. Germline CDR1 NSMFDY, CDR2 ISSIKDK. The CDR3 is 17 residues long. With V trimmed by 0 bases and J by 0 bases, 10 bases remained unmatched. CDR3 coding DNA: TGTGCAGCAAGCGGGCCGGGGATACAAGGGTACACCGATAAACTCATCTTT. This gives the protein CAASGPGIQGYTDKLIF. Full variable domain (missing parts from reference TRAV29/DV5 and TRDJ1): DQQVKQNSPSLSVQEGRISILNCDYTNSMFDYFLWYKKYPAEGPTFLISISSIKDKNEDGRFTVFLNKSAKHLSLHIVPSQPGDSAVYFCAASGPGIQGYTDKLIFGKGTRVTVEP.

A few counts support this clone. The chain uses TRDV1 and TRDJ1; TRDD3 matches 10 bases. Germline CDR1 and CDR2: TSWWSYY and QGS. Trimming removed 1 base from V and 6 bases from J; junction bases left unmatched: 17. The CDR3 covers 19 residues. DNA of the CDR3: TGTGCTCTTGGGGAACCCGCCCAATTGCCCTACTGGGGGATTAATAAACTCATCTTT. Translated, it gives CALGEPAQLPYWGINKLIF.